This TCR beta chain was obtained from a study of cytotoxic CD8 clonotypes in ibrutinib-treated CLL. Germline V gene lookup returns CDR1 MDHEN and CDR2 SYDVKM. This CDR3 is 15 amino acids long. J was trimmed by 6 bases and V by 1 base; bases with no gene match: 4. Deep sequencing aimed at 1 in 200,000 to 1 in 1 million T cells' resolution. Sequencing was performed with immunoSEQ multiplex PCR; in TCRdb, only in-frame clones are kept and a portion is missing. Among nearly 300,000 clones listed, approximately 76% were seen once. The clonotype originates from a human donor with chronic lymphocytic leukemia. Sequences were derived from PBMCs, sampled at disease progression, from a patient treated with ibrutinib. This chain links TRBV28 with TRBJ2-2, with TRBD1 matching over 8 bases. CDR3 nucleotide sequence: TGTGCCAGCAGTTTATTCGTACAGGGGGCCGGGGAGCTGTTTTTT. This sequence encodes CASSLFVQGAGELFF. Filled out from reference TRBV28 and TRBJ2-2, the complete variable domain reads DVKVTQSSRYLVKRTGEKVFLECVQDMDHENMFWYRQDPGLGLRLIYFSYDVKMKEKGDIPEGYSVSREKKERFSLILESASTNQTSMYLCASSLFVQGAGELFFGEGSRLTVL.